This TCR beta chain was captured by sequencing in a study of blood T cell repertoires in COVID-19. Sequencing was performed with immunoSEQ multiplex PCR; in TCRdb, only in-frame clones are kept and a portion is missing. The repertoire holds some 180,000 clones, with approximately 90% as singletons. The germline CDR1 and CDR2 sequences are KGHDR and SFDVKD. The CDR3 has 15 residues. Germline trimming cut 2 bases from V and 2 bases from J; bases unmatched to any gene: 5. The specimen sequenced was peripheral blood. The J gene is TRBJ2-7, the V gene TRBV24-1; 7 positions agree with TRBD1. The receptor's source is a man aged 60-69 years with active or convalescent COVID-19. CDR3 nucleotide sequence: TGTGCCACCAGTGATTCAGGGCAGGGGGCCTACGAGCAGTACTTC. This sequence encodes CATSDSGQGAYEQYF.